This TCR beta chain appears in the sequencing data of a study of regulatory T cells in long-lasting Graves disease. Looking at the study overall: More than 5 years of antithyroid drugs with positive TSH receptor antibodies defined persistent Graves' disease. Study-wide findings and caveats: Persistent disease preferred TRBV28, TRBJ1-2 and TRBJ2-5.

Germline V gene sequence: CDR1 LNHDA, CDR2 SQIVND (reference sequence). With 7 bases clipped from V and 2 bases from J, the junction kept 11 bases outside the gene matches. This CDR3 spans 16 amino acids. This clonotype was counted only a few times. Its antigen is not known. Documented time point: persistent/refractory GD, antithyroid drugs over 5 years with positive TRAb. RNA from PBMCs was the source of the TCR library. A blood draw put about 10 milliliters of peripheral blood into EDTA tubes. The authors built TCR beta libraries using iRepertoire HTBI primers and Arm-PCR of CDR3 regions. TCRdb re-derived calls from the multiplex PCR reads in MiXCR, one entry per CDR3 protein. The table includes about 460,000 distinct CDR3 sequences, 22% detected once.

This sequence joins TRBV19 and TRBJ1-5; 7 bases agree with TRBD1. The source was peripheral blood mononuclear cells (PBMCs), collected when the disease was refractory, from a patient treated with antithyroid drugs. This sequence originates from a female donor with Graves disease. The CDR3 nucleotides are TGTGCCAGTAAAATAACAGGGGTTTCGGGCAATCAGCCCCAGCATTTT. Protein sequence: CASKITGVSGNQPQHF.